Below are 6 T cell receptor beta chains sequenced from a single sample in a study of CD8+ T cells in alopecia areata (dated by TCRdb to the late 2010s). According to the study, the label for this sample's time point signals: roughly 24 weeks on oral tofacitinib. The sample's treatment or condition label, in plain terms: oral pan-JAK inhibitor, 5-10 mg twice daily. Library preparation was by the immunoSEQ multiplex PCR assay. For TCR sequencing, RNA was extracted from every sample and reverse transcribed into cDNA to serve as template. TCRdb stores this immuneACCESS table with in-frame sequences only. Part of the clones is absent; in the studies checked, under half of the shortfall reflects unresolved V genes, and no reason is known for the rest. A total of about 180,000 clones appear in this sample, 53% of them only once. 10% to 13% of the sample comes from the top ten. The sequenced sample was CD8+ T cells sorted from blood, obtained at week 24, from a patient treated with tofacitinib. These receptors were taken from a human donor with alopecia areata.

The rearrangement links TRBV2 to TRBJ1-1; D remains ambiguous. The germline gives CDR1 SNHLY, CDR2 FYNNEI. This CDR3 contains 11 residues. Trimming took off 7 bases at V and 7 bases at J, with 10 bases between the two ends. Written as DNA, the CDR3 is TGTGCCAGCACCCCCGGGAATGAAGCTTTCTTT. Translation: CASTPGNEAFF.

CDR3 nucleotide sequence: TGTGCCAGCAGCAACCCTTCGGAGGGAGGATATAATGTTTCACCCCTCCACTTT. This codes for CASSNPSEGGYNVSPLHF. V and J are TRBV7-9 and TRBJ1-6, with no clear D. The CDR3 extends over 18 amino acids. Germline CDR1 is SEHNR and CDR2 is FQNEAQ (reference sequence). V was clipped by 5 bases and J by 9 bases, with 26 bases between them.

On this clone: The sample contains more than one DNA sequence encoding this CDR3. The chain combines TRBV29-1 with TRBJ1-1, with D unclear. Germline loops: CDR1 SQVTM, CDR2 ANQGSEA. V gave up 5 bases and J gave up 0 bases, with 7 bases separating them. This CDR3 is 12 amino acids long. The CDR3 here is CSVLGMNTEAFF. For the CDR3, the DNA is TGCAGCGTTTTAGGGATGAACACTGAAGCTTTCTTT.

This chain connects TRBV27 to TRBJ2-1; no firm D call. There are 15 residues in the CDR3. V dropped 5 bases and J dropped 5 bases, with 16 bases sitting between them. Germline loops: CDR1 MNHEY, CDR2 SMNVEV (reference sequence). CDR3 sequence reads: CASSPKFPTHNEQFF. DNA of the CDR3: TGTGCCAGCAGTCCTAAATTTCCGACTCACAATGAGCAGTTCTTC.

CDR3 amino acids: CASSVGLSVVNGYTF. CDR3 nucleotides: TGTGCCAGCAGCGTAGGTCTCTCAGTGGTAAATGGCTACACCTTC. The chain has TRBV9 and TRBJ1-2; D unclear. The V end was cut by 0 bases, the J end by 6 bases, with 15 bases between. The CDR3 extends over 15 amino acids. Germline V CDR1 and CDR2: SGDLS, YYNGEE.

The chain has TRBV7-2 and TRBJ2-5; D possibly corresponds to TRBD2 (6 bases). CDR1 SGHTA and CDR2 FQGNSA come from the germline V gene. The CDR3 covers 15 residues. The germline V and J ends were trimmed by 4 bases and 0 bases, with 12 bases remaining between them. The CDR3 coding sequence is TGTGCCAGCAGCTACGGGACTCAGTACCAAGAGACCCAGTACTTC. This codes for CASSYGTQYQETQYF.